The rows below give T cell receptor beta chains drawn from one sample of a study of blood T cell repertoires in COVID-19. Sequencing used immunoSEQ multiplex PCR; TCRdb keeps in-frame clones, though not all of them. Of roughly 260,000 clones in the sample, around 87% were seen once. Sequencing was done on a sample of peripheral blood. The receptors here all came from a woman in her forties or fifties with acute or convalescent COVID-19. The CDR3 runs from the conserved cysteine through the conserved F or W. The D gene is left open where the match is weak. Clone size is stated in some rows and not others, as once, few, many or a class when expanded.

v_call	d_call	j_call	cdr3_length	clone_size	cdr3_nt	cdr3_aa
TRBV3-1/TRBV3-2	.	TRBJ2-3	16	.	TGTGCCAGCAGCCAAGATTTGAGAGGCGGTACGGATACGCAGTATTTT	CASSQDLRGGTDTQYF
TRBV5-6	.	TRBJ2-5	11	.	TGTGCCAGCAGCGTGCGGGAGACCCAGTACTTC	CASSVRETQYF
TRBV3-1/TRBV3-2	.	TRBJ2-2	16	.	TGTGCCAGCAGCCAAGAGGCGGGGCGGAACACCGGGGAGCTGTTTTTT	CASSQEAGRNTGELFF
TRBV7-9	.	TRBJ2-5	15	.	TGTGCCAGCAGCCCGAAGCAGCGGTTGGGGGAGACCCAGTACTTC	CASSPKQRLGETQYF
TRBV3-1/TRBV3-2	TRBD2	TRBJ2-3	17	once	TGTGCCAGCAGCCGCGGGGCTAGCGGGACTAGCACAGATACGCAGTATTTT	CASSRGASGTSTDTQYF
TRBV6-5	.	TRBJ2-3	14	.	TGTGCCAGCAGGGGGGGGCTAGCAGGAGATACGCAGTATTTT	CASRGGLAGDTQYF
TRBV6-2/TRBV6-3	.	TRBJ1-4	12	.	TGTGCCAGCAGTTACTCGATTGGACAGCTCTATTTT	CASSYSIGQLYF
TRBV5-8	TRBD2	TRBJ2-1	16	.	TGTGCCAGCAGTCGCCCGGGACTAGCGGGTAGCAATGAGCAGTTCTTC	CASSRPGLAGSNEQFF
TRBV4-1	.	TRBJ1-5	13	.	TGCGCCAGCAGCCTCCAGGAGGATCAGCCCCAGCATTTT	CASSLQEDQPQHF
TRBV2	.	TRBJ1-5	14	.	TGTGCCAGCGGTCTCCCGGGGAGGGGTCAGCCCCAGCATTTT	CASGLPGRGQPQHF
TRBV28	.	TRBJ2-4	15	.	TGTGCCAGCAGTTCGACCGGGTTGGGCAAAAACATTCAGTACTTC	CASSSTGLGKNIQYF
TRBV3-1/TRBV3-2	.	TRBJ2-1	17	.	TGTGCCAGCAGCCAAGTCTATAGCGGCTTGCTTGTAGATGAGCAGTTCTTC	CASSQVYSGLLVDEQFF
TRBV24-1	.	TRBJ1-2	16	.	TGTGCCACCAGTGATTTTCGCGCCAGGGATTCGTATGGCTACACCTTC	CATSDFRARDSYGYTF
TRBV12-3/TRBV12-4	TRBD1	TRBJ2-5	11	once	TGTGCCAGCAACAGGGGAGAGACCCAGTACTTC	CASNRGETQYF
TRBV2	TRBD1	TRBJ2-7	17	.	TGTGCCAGCAGTGATGACAGGGGCCCGACGGGCTCCTACGAGCAGTACTTC	CASSDDRGPTGSYEQYF
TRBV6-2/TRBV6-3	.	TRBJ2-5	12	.	TGTGCCAGCAGCCCTCGCCAAGAGACCCAGTACTTC	CASSPRQETQYF
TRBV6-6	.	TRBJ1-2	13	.	TGTGCCAGCAGTTACTCGAGTACCTATGGCTACACCTTC	CASSYSSTYGYTF
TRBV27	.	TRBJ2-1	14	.	TGTGCCAGCAGTTTATTAGGGAGGAATAATGAGCAGTTCTTC	CASSLLGRNNEQFF
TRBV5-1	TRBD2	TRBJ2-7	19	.	TGCGCCAGCAGCAAAGACACCGGGACTAGCGGGAGGTTCTACTACGAGCAGTACTTC	CASSKDTGTSGRFYYEQYF
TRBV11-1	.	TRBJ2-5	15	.	TGTGCCAGCAGCCTCGAGCCCCGTATCCAAGAGACCCAGTACTTC	CASSLEPRIQETQYF
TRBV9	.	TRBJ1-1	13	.	TGTGCCAGCAGCCCTCGGGGGGGCACTGAAGCTTTCTTT	CASSPRGGTEAFF
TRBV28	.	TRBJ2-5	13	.	TGTGCCAGCATGGACAGCCCTCAAGAGACCCAGTACTTC	CASMDSPQETQYF
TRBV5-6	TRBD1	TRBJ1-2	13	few	TGTGCCAGCAGACCGGACAGGAGCAGTGGCTACACCTTC	CASRPDRSSGYTF
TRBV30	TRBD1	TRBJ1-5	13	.	TGTGCCTGGAGTTTGACAGGGGCCCAGCCCCAGCATTTT	CAWSLTGAQPQHF
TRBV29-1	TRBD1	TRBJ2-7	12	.	TGCAGCGTCGCAGGACAGGGCCACGAGCAGTACTTC	CSVAGQGHEQYF
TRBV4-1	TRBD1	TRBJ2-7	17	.	TGCGCCAGCAGCCCAGGGACAGGGGGCGGATTCATCCACGAGCAGTACTTC	CASSPGTGGGFIHEQYF
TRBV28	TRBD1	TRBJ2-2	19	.	TGTGCCAGCAGTTTCCTATCTCTCTTCGGGACAGGGGGTGGAGGGGAGCTGTTTTTT	CASSFLSLFGTGGGGELFF
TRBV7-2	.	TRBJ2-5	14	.	TGTGCCAGCAGCTCAGGAGGGCCGCAAGAGACCCAGTACTTC	CASSSGGPQETQYF